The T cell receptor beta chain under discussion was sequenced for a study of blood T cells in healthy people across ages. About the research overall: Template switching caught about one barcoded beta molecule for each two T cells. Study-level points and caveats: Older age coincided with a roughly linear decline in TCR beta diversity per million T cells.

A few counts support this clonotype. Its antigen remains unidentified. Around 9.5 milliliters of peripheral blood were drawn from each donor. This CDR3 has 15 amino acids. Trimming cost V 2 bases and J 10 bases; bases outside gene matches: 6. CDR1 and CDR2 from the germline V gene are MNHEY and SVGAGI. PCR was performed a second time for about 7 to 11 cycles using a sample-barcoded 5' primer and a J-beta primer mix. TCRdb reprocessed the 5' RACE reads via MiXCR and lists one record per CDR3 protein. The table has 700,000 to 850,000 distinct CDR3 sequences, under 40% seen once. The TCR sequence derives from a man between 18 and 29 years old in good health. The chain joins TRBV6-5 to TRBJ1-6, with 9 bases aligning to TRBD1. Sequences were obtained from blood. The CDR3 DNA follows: TGTGCCAGCAGTTACGCCGGACAGGGGAACTCACCCCTCCACTTT. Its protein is CASSYAGQGNSPLHF.